The 28 T cell receptor beta chains given below trace back to one sample, sequenced in a study of vaccination and CD4 T cells after COVID-19. Which antigens these TCRs recognize remains unknown. The sample's treatment: roughly ten-day PBMC culture with coronavirus spike peptide pools or control peptides (ViraFEST assay). An Oncomine TCR Beta short-read assay was used to sequence the DNA from cultured CD4+ T cells. TCRdb itself ran the PCR reads through MiXCR, one entry per CDR3 protein. The sample has about 14,000 distinct CDR3 sequences; around a third are singletons. The sample comprised CD4+ T cells from blood, cultured in vitro. The source is a human donor who had recovered from COVID-19.

This chain connects TRBV12-3 or TRBV12-4 to TRBJ2-3, with TRBD2 identical over 9 bases. The length of the CDR3 is 16 residues. V lost 4 bases, J lost 0 bases, and 5 bases stayed unmatched. The CDR3 DNA sequence: TGTGCCAGCAGTTCGCGAACTAGCGGGAGCACAGATACGCAGTATTTT. Protein sequence: CASSSRTSGSTDTQYF.

CDR3 bases: TGTGCCAGCAGGGGAACTAGCGGGAGCTCCTACAATGAGCAGTTCTTC. Amino acid sequence: CASRGTSGSSYNEQFF. The V and J genes are TRBV28 and TRBJ2-1, with 11 bases identical to TRBD2. V gave up 6 bases and J gave up 0 bases; unmatched junction bases: 4. This CDR3 has 16 amino acids. CDR1 MDHEN and CDR2 SYDVKM come from the germline V gene.

This clonotype was recorded once. V is TRBV5-8 and J is TRBJ2-5, with D perhaps matching TRBD1 (6 bases). CDR3 length equals 13 residues. V was trimmed by 5 bases and J by 2 bases, leaving 10 bases between them. Germline CDR1 and CDR2: SGHTS and YDEGEE. This chain's CDR3 is CASRDRPQETQYF. The CDR3 nucleotides are TGTGCCAGCAGGGACAGACCACAAGAGACCCAGTACTTC.

V is TRBV20-1 and J is TRBJ2-3, with a possible D match to TRBD1 (6 bases). V was shortened by 7 bases and J by 1 base, with 15 bases between the two germline ends. The CDR3 is made up of 14 amino acids. Germline values: CDR1 DFQATT, CDR2 SNEGSKA (reference sequence). CDR3 sequence reads: CSGRPWTGTDTQYF. The CDR3 bases are TGCAGTGGCAGACCGTGGACAGGCACAGATACGCAGTATTTT.

The chain joins TRBV2 to TRBJ1-5; D gene ambiguous. Germline loops: CDR1 SNHLY, CDR2 FYNNEI. The CDR3 has 14 amino acids. Trimming cost V 6 bases and J 2 bases, with 11 bases left between them. CDR3 nucleotide sequence: TGTGCCAGCAGCCCCTTGCAGGGCAATCAGCCCCAGCATTTT. This encodes CASSPLQGNQPQHF.

This clonotype has more than one count but fewer than ten. The V call is TRBV20-1, the J call TRBJ2-5; D is perhaps TRBD1 or TRBD2 (5 bases each). This CDR3 has 15 amino acids. CDR1 and CDR2 (germline): DFQATT, SNEGSKA (reference sequence). CDR3 DNA sequence: TGCAGAGTCCTTCGGGACCTCCATTCGAGAGAGACCCAGTACTTC. Translating it yields CRVLRDLHSRETQYF.

In this sample, this clonotype turned up a few times. The chain couples TRBV24-1 to TRBJ2-1; 8 nucleotides line up with TRBD2. Germline CDR1 is KGHDR and CDR2 is SFDVKD. The V segment lost 5 bases and the J segment 0 bases; nucleotides outside the gene matches: 8. The CDR3 has 17 amino acids. The CDR3 nucleotides are TGTGCCACCAGTGCCGCTAGCGGGCATAGCTCCTACAATGAGCAGTTCTTC. Translated, it gives CATSAASGHSSYNEQFF.

The V and J genes are TRBV6-1 and TRBJ2-7; TRBD2 matches at 13 bases. CDR3 length: 15 residues. V trimming: 4 bases; J trimming: 1 base; junction bases outside the gene matches: 1. Germline loops: CDR1 MNHNS, CDR2 SASEGT. CDR3 nucleotide sequence: TGTGCCAGCAGTGGACTAGCGGGAGGATCCTACGAGCAGTACTTC. It translates to CASSGLAGGSYEQYF.

In the case of this clonotype: One end of the junction fails to match germline, which may point to a read error. The chain uses TRBV12-3 or TRBV12-4 and TRBJ1-2; tentative D call: TRBD1 (6 bases). The CDR3 consists of 13 residues. CDR3 in DNA: TGTGCCAACAGTTTATGGGGGGCCAAGGGCTACACCTTC. It is translated as CANSLWGAKGYTF.

This clonotype was observed a single time. The rearrangement uses TRBV30 and TRBJ2-3, with no clear D. The V end lost 4 bases, the J end lost 2 bases, and 7 bases lay between the germline ends. This CDR3 is 12 amino acids long. Germline CDR1 GTSNPN, CDR2 SVGIG (reference sequence). The CDR3 loop is CAWNSDTDTQYF. The CDR3 DNA reads TGTGCCTGGAATTCCGACACAGATACGCAGTATTTT.

The chain recombines TRBV5-6 with TRBJ1-1, with a tentative D call TRBD1 (6 bases). Germline-derived CDR1 and CDR2 are SGHDT and YYEEEE. Trimming stripped 3 bases from V and 0 bases from J, with 18 bases between. The CDR3 has 17 residues. CDR3 sequence reads: CASSWTPQGRVNTEAFF. CDR3 DNA: TGTGCCAGCAGCTGGACCCCACAGGGCCGGGTGAACACTGAAGCTTTCTTT. The whole variable domain, filled in from reference TRBV5-6 and TRBJ1-1, reads DAGVTQSPTHLIKTRGQQVTLRCSPKSGHDTVSWYQQALGQGPQFIFQYYEEEERQRGNFPDRFSGHQFPNYSSELNVNALLLGDSALYLCASSWTPQGRVNTEAFFGQGTRLTVV.

The chain has TRBV20-1 and TRBJ2-3, with D perhaps TRBD2 (6 bases). Trimming took 6 bases from V and 0 from J, leaving 13 bases between them. The length of the CDR3 is 14 residues. The germline V gene has CDR1 DFQATT and CDR2 SNEGSKA (reference sequence). CDR3 in amino acids: CSALSRDSTDTQYF. The CDR3 nucleotides are TGCAGTGCCCTCTCGCGGGACAGCACAGATACGCAGTATTTT.

Only a few counts were recorded for this clonotype. The chain is built from TRBV20-1 and TRBJ2-4; D might be TRBD1 (6 bases). Germline CDR1 reads DFQATT; CDR2 reads SNEGSKA (reference sequence). CDR3 length: 16 residues. Deletions cut 0 bases from V and 0 bases from J, with 12 bases between. Here the CDR3 reads CSARDLTGLAKNIQYF. Here the CDR3 DNA reads TGCAGTGCTAGAGATCTGACAGGACTAGCCAAAAACATTCAGTACTTC.

V usage is TRBV19 and J usage is TRBJ2-5, with D possibly called TRBD1 or TRBD2 (5 bases each). Germline CDR1 LNHDA, CDR2 SQIVND (reference sequence). Trimming left V 5 bases short and J 5 bases short, with 24 bases between. The length of the CDR3 is 17 residues. The CDR3 region has the DNA TGTGCCAGTAGTGGGGGAGCGCGGCCATTCTCCCGGGAGACCCAGTACTTC. Protein product: CASSGGARPFSRETQYF.

The V gene is TRBV7-9, the J gene TRBJ1-2; D is ambiguous. The CDR3 is made up of 15 amino acids. CDR1 is SEHNR and CDR2 is FQNEAQ in the germline V gene (reference sequence). V was cut by 3 bases and J by 4 bases, with 15 bases left in between. The CDR3 is CASSLGQSPVYGYTF. The CDR3 nucleotides read TGTGCCAGCAGCTTGGGCCAGTCCCCCGTCTATGGCTACACCTTC.

CDR3 in DNA: TGCGCCAGCAGCCAGCCGACAACGGGAAGAGGCGAGCAGTACTTC. Translating gives CASSQPTTGRGEQYF. J is TRBJ2-7 and V is TRBV4-1; tentative D call: TRBD2 (5 bases). V gave up 3 bases and J gave up 6 bases, with 18 bases separating them. Germline V gene sequence: CDR1 MGHRA, CDR2 YSYEKL. CDR3 length: 15 residues.

This clonotype has more than one count but fewer than ten. CDR3 loop: CASSTYADTQYF. CDR3 nucleotides: TGTGCCAGCAGCACATACGCAGATACGCAGTATTTT. The chain combines TRBV9 with TRBJ2-3; D uncertain. The CDR3 has 12 amino acids. CDR1 SGDLS and CDR2 YYNGEE come from the germline V gene. With 4 bases removed from V and 4 bases from J, the gap between germline ends came to 7 bases.

This clonotype was detected only a few times. This chain links TRBV7-9 with TRBJ2-5; the match to TRBD2 covers 8 bases. Germline V CDR1 and CDR2: SEHNR, FQNEAQ (reference sequence). This CDR3 spans 15 amino acids. Unmatched junction bases numbered 10, after V lost 5 bases and J lost 5 bases. The DNA for the CDR3 is TGTGCCAGCAGCCCTTTGACGGGGGGGTGGGAGACCCAGTACTTC. Protein: CASSPLTGGWETQYF.

This clonotype appeared a few times. The genes are TRBV20-1 and TRBJ2-7, with 9 bases matching TRBD1. Germline lookup yields CDR1 DFQATT and CDR2 SNEGSKA (reference sequence). CDR3 length equals 16 residues. V gave up 6 bases and J gave up 5 bases; unmatched junction bases: 17. In nucleotides, the CDR3 is TGCAGTGCCACCAGGCCCGTCGGGACAGGGAGGCACGAGCAGTACTTC. It codes for CSATRPVGTGRHEQYF.

The chain has TRBV18 and TRBJ2-7, with D unclear. Germline CDR1 is KGHSH and CDR2 is LQKENI. The CDR3 has 16 amino acids. V was clipped by 0 bases and J by 3 bases, with 15 bases between them. CDR3 protein: CASSPPFVSTVYEQYF. DNA of the CDR3: TGTGCCAGCTCACCACCTTTCGTTTCTACAGTCTACGAGCAGTACTTC.

There are a few counts of this clonotype. The chain carries TRBV6-1 and TRBJ2-5, with D hard to call. CDR3 length equals 14 residues. Trimming stripped 6 bases from V and 0 bases from J, with 11 bases between. Germline V lookup: CDR1 MNHNS, CDR2 SASEGT. CDR3 residues: CASRTLRNQETQYF. In DNA form, the CDR3 reads TGTGCCAGCAGAACATTACGGAACCAAGAGACCCAGTACTTC.

The J gene is TRBJ1-2, the V gene TRBV2, with D perhaps TRBD1 (5 bases). The V and J ends lost 7 bases and 2 bases respectively, with 8 bases between them. Germline V lookup: CDR1 SNHLY, CDR2 FYNNEI. CDR3 size: 12 residues. The CDR3 protein is CASTPGNYGYTF. The CDR3 DNA reads as TGTGCCAGCACACCAGGGAACTATGGCTACACCTTC. The full variable domain, rest sourced from reference TRBV2 and TRBJ1-2, is EPEVTQTPSHQVTQMGQEVILRCVPISNHLYFYWYRQILGQKVEFLVSFYNNEISEKSEIFDDQFSVERPDGSNFTLKIRSTKLEDSAMYFCASTPGNYGYTFGSGTRLTVV.

The table lists this clonotype with a few counts. The chain uses TRBV20-1 and TRBJ1-2; tentative D call: TRBD1 (5 bases). V gave up 6 bases and J gave up 1 base, with 12 bases separating them. This CDR3 has 13 residues. From germline, CDR1 is DFQATT and CDR2 SNEGSKA (reference sequence). This chain's CDR3 is CSAAPGGNYGYTF. The CDR3 DNA is TGCAGTGCCGCCCCCGGGGGTAACTATGGCTACACCTTC.

The chain employs TRBV20-1 and TRBJ2-2; 11 nucleotides line up with TRBD2. In germline, CDR1 is DFQATT, CDR2 SNEGSKA (reference sequence). Trimming removed 3 bases from V and 5 bases from J; junction bases left unmatched: 5. The CDR3 spans 15 residues. Written as DNA, the CDR3 is TGCAGTGCTAGCCCCGGGACTAGCGGAACCGGGGAGCTGTTTTTT. It is translated as CSASPGTSGTGELFF.

This sequence joins TRBV20-1 and TRBJ2-1, with 11 bases identical to TRBD2. Germline V gives CDR1 DFQATT, CDR2 SNEGSKA (reference sequence). The CDR3 consists of 15 residues. J was trimmed by 8 bases and V by 5 bases; bases with no gene match: 11. CDR3 DNA: TGCAGTGCTTCCGGGACTAGCGGAAGAGGCGATGAGCAGTTCTTC. Its translation: CSASGTSGRGDEQFF.

This chain links TRBV28 with TRBJ2-5; no clear D gene. The CDR3 spans 12 residues. Germline V gives CDR1 MDHEN, CDR2 SYDVKM. The germline V and J ends were trimmed by 5 bases and 5 bases, with 9 bases remaining between them. The CDR3 DNA reads TGTGCCAGCAGTCTACCCGTGGAGACCCAGTACTTC. Protein sequence: CASSLPVETQYF. The whole variable domain, filled in from reference TRBV28 and TRBJ2-5, reads DVKVTQSSRYLVKRTGEKVFLECVQDMDHENMFWYRQDPGLGLRLIYFSYDVKMKEKGDIPEGYSVSREKKERFSLILESASTNQTSMYLCASSLPVETQYFGPGTRLLVL.

This clonotype showed up just once. This sequence joins TRBV2 and TRBJ2-3; possibly TRBD2 for D (5 bases). V was shortened by 6 bases and J by 0 bases, with 10 bases between the two germline ends. The CDR3 consists of 14 residues. Looked up from germline, CDR1 is SNHLY and CDR2 is FYNNEI. CDR3 DNA sequence: TGTGCCAGCAGGGTGGGCGGGAGCACAGATACGCAGTATTTT. This sequence encodes CASRVGGSTDTQYF.

The CDR3 DNA sequence: TGTGCCAGCAGCTTAGGACGGGGGACCTTGAACACTGAAGCTTTCTTT. Its protein product is CASSLGRGTLNTEAFF. This rearrangement joins TRBV7-9 to TRBJ1-1; D possibly corresponds to TRBD1 (5 bases). The germline gives CDR1 SEHNR, CDR2 FQNEAQ (reference sequence). CDR3 size: 16 residues. The V and J ends lost 1 base and 0 bases respectively, with 12 bases between them.